Below, 18 T cell receptor beta chains from the same sample are listed, as sequenced in a study of T cells of healthy individuals. Using its own MiXCR run on the 5' RACE reads, TCRdb lists one record per CDR3 protein. The sample records 60,000 to 75,000 distinct CDR3 sequences, 15% to 20% being singletons. The receptors were gathered from a human donor in good health.

This clonotype was counted many times. This chain joins TRBV6-1 and TRBJ2-2; 8 bases are shared with TRBD1. V trimming: 6 bases; J trimming: 7 bases; junction bases outside the gene matches: 10. Germline CDR1 is MNHNS and CDR2 is SASEGT. The CDR3 length is 15 residues. The CDR3 DNA reads TGTGCCAGCAGAGATGGACAGGGAATGGGCGGGGAGCTGTTTTTT. It translates to CASRDGQGMGGELFF.

This clonotype was detected a few times. V gene TRBV4-2 combines with J gene TRBJ2-7; a possible D gene is TRBD1 (6 bases). The CDR3 contains 16 residues. Deletions cut 3 bases from V and 3 bases from J, with 18 bases between. Germline lookup yields CDR1 LGHNA and CDR2 YNFKEQ. The chain's CDR3 is CASSQDPRGTNYEQYF. The CDR3 nucleotides read TGTGCCAGCAGCCAGGACCCCCGTGGGACAAACTACGAGCAGTACTTC.

The chain employs TRBV7-6 and TRBJ2-5; D is unresolved. V gave up 0 bases and J gave up 3 bases, with 11 bases separating them. Per the germline V gene, CDR1 is SGHVS and CDR2 is FNYEAQ. CDR3 length equals 15 residues. This CDR3 reads CASSLAGSTKETQYF. DNA of the CDR3: TGTGCCAGCAGCTTAGCGGGCAGTACTAAAGAGACCCAGTACTTC. The entire variable domain, with the rest obtained from reference TRBV7-6 and TRBJ2-5, is as follows: GAGVSQSPRYKVTKRGQDVALRCDPISGHVSLYWYRQALGQGPEFLTYFNYEAQQDKSGLPNDRFSAERPEGSISTLTIQRTEQRDSAMYRCASSLAGSTKETQYFGPGTRLLVL.

This clonotype turned up a few times. The chain uses TRBV29-1 and TRBJ2-2, with D perhaps TRBD1 (5 bases). This CDR3 spans 14 amino acids. Trimming took 5 bases from V and 4 from J, leaving 14 bases between them. In germline, CDR1 is SQVTM, CDR2 ANQGSEA. DNA for the CDR3: TGCAGCGTTTGGACAAGCTCTATCACCGGGGAGCTGTTTTTT. As protein: CSVWTSSITGELFF.

At least ten counts were recorded for this clonotype. The rearrangement joins TRBV20-1 to TRBJ2-3, with a tentative D call TRBD2 (5 bases). This CDR3 has 15 amino acids. Germline V gene lookup returns CDR1 DFQATT and CDR2 SNEGSKA (reference sequence). The germline V and J ends were trimmed by 0 bases and 3 bases, with 13 bases remaining between them. The CDR3 reads CSARDPREATDTQYF. CDR3 sequence (DNA): TGCAGTGCTAGAGATCCCCGGGAAGCGACAGATACGCAGTATTTT.

This clonotype was detected only a few times. CDR3: CSARGVLPVDTEAFF. The CDR3 bases are TGCAGTGCTAGAGGAGTACTCCCGGTCGACACTGAAGCTTTCTTT. The chain links TRBV20-1 to TRBJ1-1; D uncertain. This CDR3 has 15 amino acids. Germline values: CDR1 DFQATT, CDR2 SNEGSKA (reference sequence). Trimming pared 1 base from V and 3 bases from J, leaving 15 bases between.

Concerning this clonotype: Relative to the germline gene, one junction end is altered; a read error may explain this. J is TRBJ2-1 and V is TRBV6-6, with D possibly being TRBD2 (6 bases). CDR1 and CDR2 (germline): MNHNY, SVGAGI (reference sequence). The CDR3 loop spans 13 amino acids. CDR3 amino acids: CASSSPPDWGLYF. The CDR3 DNA follows: TGTGCCAGCAGTTCCCCACCGGACTGGGGACTGTACTTC.

V and J are TRBV27 and TRBJ2-5; D is possibly TRBD1 (6 bases). Germline CDR1 and CDR2: MNHEY and SMNVEV (reference sequence). This CDR3 is built from 13 residues. The CDR3 coding sequence is TGTGGGAGCAAAAGGACAGCACAAGAGACCCAGTACTTC. It codes for CGSKRTAQETQYF.

This clonotype was seen at least ten times. This chain connects TRBV30 to TRBJ2-7; D possibly corresponds to TRBD2 (5 bases). V shed 8 bases and J shed 6 bases, with 20 bases lying between them. Germline CDR1 and CDR2: GTSNPN and SVGIG (reference sequence). The CDR3 totals 13 residues. The CDR3 sequence: CAATSARAGEQYF. The CDR3 DNA follows: TGTGCCGCAACCTCCGCCCGGGCGGGCGAGCAGTACTTC.

There are many counts of this clonotype. The J gene is TRBJ2-7, the V gene TRBV4-1; TRBD1 is a possible D gene (6 bases). The CDR3 runs to 17 residues. Germline V gene sequence: CDR1 MGHRA, CDR2 YSYEKL. The V end lost 0 bases, the J end lost 3 bases, and 18 bases lay between the germline ends. CDR3 region: CASSQDATGDGYYEQYF. CDR3 sequence (DNA): TGCGCCAGCAGCCAAGACGCGACAGGAGACGGCTACTACGAGCAGTACTTC.

This clonotype has more than one count but fewer than ten. CDR3 nucleotide sequence: TGTGCCAGCAGCTCGACTCGCGTCCAAGAGACCCAGTACTTC. It yields the protein CASSSTRVQETQYF. V is TRBV7-8 and J is TRBJ2-5; D ambiguous. Germline V gene data show CDR1 as SGHVS and CDR2 as FQNEAQ. V dropped 4 bases and J dropped 1 base, with 10 bases sitting between them. The CDR3 is 14 residues long.

This clonotype was seen at least ten times. V gene TRBV11-2 combines with J gene TRBJ2-1, with 8 bases fitting TRBD2. Germline V gene sequence: CDR1 SGHAT, CDR2 FQNNGV. This CDR3 comprises 14 residues. With V trimmed by 1 base and J by 9 bases, 5 bases remained unmatched. The chain's CDR3 is CASSLAGGPGEQFF. The CDR3 DNA is TGTGCCAGCAGCTTAGCGGGAGGGCCGGGTGAGCAGTTCTTC.

The sample holds many counts of this clonotype. The chain carries TRBV29-1 and TRBJ2-3; TRBD2 is a possible D gene (6 bases). The CDR3 covers 12 residues. Germline CDR1 and CDR2: SQVTM and ANQGSEA. Trimming cost V 7 bases and J 2 bases, with 10 bases left between them. CDR3 DNA: TGCAGCGCCCGGGACTTCACAGATACGCAGTATTTT. Translating gives CSARDFTDTQYF.

This clonotype has a count of ten or more. The V call is TRBV9, the J call TRBJ1-2; D remains unclear. The CDR3 spans 12 residues. Germline V gene lookup returns CDR1 SGDLS and CDR2 YYNGEE. V lost 3 bases and J lost 8, with 11 bases in between. The CDR3 bases are TGTGCCAGCAGCGGCCCCCTTGGAGGCTACACCTTC. It encodes CASSGPLGGYTF.

This clonotype was seen at least ten times. V usage is TRBV12-3 or TRBV12-4 and J usage is TRBJ2-1, with 13 bases lining up with TRBD2. V trimming: 3 bases; J trimming: 5 bases; junction bases outside the gene matches: 13. The CDR3 contains 19 residues. This CDR3 is CASSLNRGLAGAINNEQFF. The CDR3 coding sequence is TGTGCCAGCAGTTTGAACCGAGGACTAGCGGGAGCGATAAACAATGAGCAGTTCTTC.

This chain connects TRBV20-1 to TRBJ1-1; a weak D match, TRBD1 (5 bases). V lost 4 bases to trimming and J lost 0 bases, with 21 bases between them. This CDR3 comprises 17 residues. Germline CDR1 reads DFQATT; CDR2 reads SNEGSKA (reference sequence). This chain's CDR3 is CSAIPPAGTAMNTEAFF. The CDR3 DNA is TGCAGTGCTATCCCTCCCGCCGGGACCGCTATGAACACTGAAGCTTTCTTT.

This clonotype was recorded many times. J is TRBJ2-3 and V is TRBV14, with TRBD1 matching 10 bases. V lost 4 bases and J lost 1; bases outside the gene matches: 5. The germline gives CDR1 SGHDN, CDR2 FVKESK. This CDR3 spans 16 amino acids. The CDR3 spells CASSPRTGGGTDTQYF. DNA of the CDR3: TGTGCCAGCAGCCCGCGGACAGGGGGAGGCACAGATACGCAGTATTTT.

This clonotype was detected a few times. J is TRBJ2-1 and V is TRBV9; no definite D call. V shed 2 bases and J shed 3 bases, with 6 bases lying between them. Germline V gene lookup returns CDR1 SGDLS and CDR2 YYNGEE. There are 13 residues in the CDR3. The CDR3, as DNA: TGTGCCAGCAGCGTCCAGGACTACAATGAGCAGTTCTTC. Protein sequence: CASSVQDYNEQFF. The full variable domain, its missing parts supplied by reference TRBV9 and TRBJ2-1, is DSGVTQTPKHLITATGQRVTLRCSPRSGDLSVYWYQQSLDQGLQFLIQYYNGEERAKGNILERFSAQQFPDLHSELNLSSLELGDSALYFCASSVQDYNEQFFGPGTRLTVL.